A selection of T cell receptor beta chains follows, all from one sample in a study of blood T cell repertoires in COVID-19. Data came from immunoSEQ multiplex PCR; TCRdb stores just in-frame clones and leaves some out. The table includes approximately 150,000 clones, 82% detected once. Sequenced sample: peripheral blood. The receptors were gathered from a woman aged 70-85 years with acute or convalescent COVID-19. Both conserved end residues are part of each CDR3. A D gene is named only where the DNA matches it firmly. Clone size is stated in some rows and not others, as once, few, many or a class when expanded.

d_gene: NA; v_gene: TRBV7-9; j_gene: TRBJ2-1; abundance: NA; CDR3aa: CASSLKGGPYNEQFF; CDR3nt: TGTGCCAGCAGCTTAAAAGGGGGACCCTACAATGAGCAGTTCTTC
d_gene: TRBD2; v_gene: TRBV6-5; j_gene: TRBJ2-7; abundance: NA; CDR3aa: CASRLSGGAREQYF; CDR3nt: TGTGCCAGCAGGCTCAGCGGGGGGGCACGGGAGCAGTACTTC
d_gene: NA; v_gene: TRBV4-3; j_gene: TRBJ1-6; abundance: NA; CDR3aa: CASSQEFREGVPLHF; CDR3nt: TGCGCCAGCAGCCAAGAGTTCAGGGAAGGGGTTCCCCTCCACTTT
d_gene: NA; v_gene: TRBV11-2; j_gene: TRBJ2-2; abundance: NA; CDR3aa: CASSFQPVTNTGELFF; CDR3nt: TGTGCCAGCAGCTTCCAACCGGTAACGAACACCGGGGAGCTGTTTTTT
d_gene: TRBD2; v_gene: TRBV13; j_gene: TRBJ2-4; abundance: NA; CDR3aa: CASSLGLAGTKNIQYF; CDR3nt: TGTGCCAGCAGCTTAGGACTAGCGGGAACCAAAAACATTCAGTACTTC
d_gene: NA; v_gene: TRBV27; j_gene: TRBJ1-3; abundance: once; CDR3aa: CASSLGPPLLTGVSGNTIYF; CDR3nt: TGTGCCAGCAGTTTAGGCCCCCCCCTACTTACAGGCGTATCTGGAAACACCATATATTTT
d_gene: NA; v_gene: TRBV18; j_gene: TRBJ1-1; abundance: NA; CDR3aa: CASSPGDFEAFF; CDR3nt: TGTGCCAGCTCACCGGGAGATTTTGAAGCTTTCTTT
d_gene: NA; v_gene: TRBV19; j_gene: TRBJ1-1; abundance: NA; CDR3aa: CASSIVVQANTEAFF; CDR3nt: TGTGCCAGTAGTATAGTGGTACAGGCGAACACTGAAGCTTTCTTT
d_gene: NA; v_gene: TRBV28; j_gene: TRBJ1-2; abundance: NA; CDR3aa: CASSPSRVWSLRVDGYTF; CDR3nt: TGTGCCAGCAGCCCATCACGGGTCTGGAGCCTTCGAGTTGATGGCTACACCTTC
d_gene: TRBD1; v_gene: TRBV2; j_gene: TRBJ1-4; abundance: NA; CDR3aa: CASSAQQGTRDEKLFF; CDR3nt: TGTGCCAGCAGCGCCCAACAGGGGACCCGTGATGAAAAACTGTTTTTT
d_gene: TRBD1; v_gene: TRBV5-1; j_gene: TRBJ1-6; abundance: NA; CDR3aa: CASCTGGSGSPLHF; CDR3nt: TGCGCCAGCTGCACAGGGGGTTCGGGGTCACCCCTCCACTTT
d_gene: TRBD2; v_gene: TRBV27; j_gene: TRBJ2-7; abundance: NA; CDR3aa: CASSTPSASGAYEQYF; CDR3nt: TGTGCCAGCAGTACACCCTCGGCTAGCGGGGCCTACGAGCAGTACTTC
d_gene: NA; v_gene: TRBV9; j_gene: TRBJ2-2; abundance: few; CDR3aa: CASSVLRGNTGELFF; CDR3nt: TGTGCCAGCAGCGTATTGCGGGGGAACACCGGGGAGCTGTTTTTT
d_gene: TRBD1; v_gene: TRBV2; j_gene: TRBJ1-5; abundance: once; CDR3aa: CASSAEQGAYQPQHF; CDR3nt: TGTGCCAGCAGTGCGGAACAGGGGGCTTATCAGCCCCAGCATTTT
d_gene: NA; v_gene: TRBV14; j_gene: TRBJ2-5; abundance: NA; CDR3aa: CASSQDKHSPVYF; CDR3nt: TGTGCCAGCAGCCAAGATAAACACAGCCCAGTATACTTC
d_gene: TRBD1; v_gene: TRBV3-1/TRBV3-2; j_gene: TRBJ2-3; abundance: NA; CDR3aa: CASSPIGQGRTDTQYF; CDR3nt: TGTGCCAGCAGCCCGATAGGACAGGGCCGCACAGATACGCAGTATTTT
d_gene: TRBD1; v_gene: TRBV6-5; j_gene: TRBJ2-5; abundance: NA; CDR3aa: CASSRTFFRGETQYF; CDR3nt: TGTGCCAGCAGTCGGACCTTCTTCAGGGGGGAGACCCAGTACTTC
d_gene: NA; v_gene: TRBV5-5; j_gene: TRBJ1-5; abundance: once; CDR3aa: CASTLSPGSNQPQHF; CDR3nt: TGTGCCAGCACCCTCAGTCCGGGGAGCAATCAGCCCCAGCATTTT
d_gene: NA; v_gene: TRBV27; j_gene: TRBJ1-2; abundance: NA; CDR3aa: CASSPRTEAYGYTF; CDR3nt: TGTGCCAGCAGTCCCCGGACAGAAGCGTATGGCTACACCTTC
d_gene: TRBD2; v_gene: TRBV6-1; j_gene: TRBJ2-2; abundance: NA; CDR3aa: CASSELAGGQRELFF; CDR3nt: TGTGCCAGCAGTGAACTAGCGGGGGGGCAAAGGGAGCTGTTTTTT